This T cell receptor (beta chain) was captured by sequencing in a study of T-cell reconstitution after alpha-beta-depleted transplantation in children. For TCRbeta, the library was prepared with unique molecular identifiers. TCRdb re-called the PCR reads with MiXCR, one entry per CDR3 protein. The sample contains roughly 200,000 distinct CDR3 sequences, just over 14% of which appear only once. The trim removed 4 bases at V and 0 bases at J, leaving 6 bases unmatched. CDR1 and CDR2 from the germline V gene are SGHRS and YFSETQ. This CDR3 is 15 amino acids long. This clonotype has a count of ten or more.

The receptor was isolated from a human donor who donated a stem cell graft to a child with acute lymphoblastic leukemia. J is TRBJ2-7 and V is TRBV5-1; 8 bases are a match to TRBD2. This material consisted of PBMCs from the stem cell graft donor, taken from the stem cell graft. CDR3 protein: CASSPPGGSSYEQYF. The CDR3 DNA reads TGCGCCAGCAGCCCCCCGGGGGGGAGCTCCTACGAGCAGTACTTC. The variable domain in full, completed from reference TRBV5-1 and TRBJ2-7, reads KAGVTQTPRYLIKTRGQQVTLSCSPISGHRSVSWYQQTPGQGLQFLFEYFSETQRNKGNFPGRFSGRQFSNSRSEMNVSTLELGDSALYLCASSPPGGSSYEQYFGPGTRLTVT.